This TCR beta chain was recorded in a study of blood T cell repertoires in COVID-19. Study in general: Samples came from the United States, Italy and Spain, spanning acute and convalescent COVID-19. In each case, the material was cDNA or gDNA derived from T cells, B-cell-depleted T cells, or PBMCs.

The germline V and J ends were trimmed by 0 bases and 0 bases, with 7 bases remaining between them. CDR1 is SGDLS, CDR2 YYNGEE, per germline. There are 15 residues in the CDR3. As for this clone: Different DNA sequences within this sample yield the same CDR3.

Authors' processing steps: Nucleated cell number was recorded as an estimate derived from reference gene primer amplification. Generated by immunoSEQ multiplex PCR, the TCRdb table keeps only in-frame clones and is missing some. V and J calls plus clone size are reproduced from that table; the DNA served to infer D and trimming. This table has about 260,000 clones, 80% to 90% appearing once. Each recovered donor of Cohort 3 presented with two negative PCRs, clearance, or symptom resolution. Sequencing input: PBMCs or T cells enriched from blood (not recorded which). This chain joins TRBV9 and TRBJ2-1; possible D gene TRBD2, 5 bases. The sequence came from a woman aged 18-29 years who had recovered from COVID-19. The CDR3 nucleotides are TGTGCCAGCAGCGTAGGGACTGGCTCCTACAATGAGCAGTTCTTC. Translated, it gives CASSVGTGSYNEQFF.